This TCR beta chain derives from a study of post-analysis software for immune sequencing data. Study as a whole: The cohort encompassed relapsing-remitting, secondary progressive and progressive-relapsing multiple sclerosis disease courses. Study-wide findings and caveats: Patients showed TRBV5-6, TRBV5-1 and TRBV20-1 among a handful of TRBV segments more frequent than in controls. Strong co-clustering by F measure was seen for same-batch samples. Significantly decreased normalized Chao1 diversity was recorded for multiple sclerosis patients relative to controls.

Concerning this clonotype itself: Its antigen is currently unknown.

Unique molecular identifiers tagged the TCR beta cDNA libraries. About 500,000 cDNA molecules were obtained per 1 to 10 million input T cells. TCRdb re-called the PCR reads through MiXCR, storing one row per CDR3 protein. The sample yields about 760,000 distinct CDR3 sequences, just under 30% seen once. This CDR3 spans 12 amino acids. CDR1 is KGHDR and CDR2 is SFDVKD in the germline V gene. The germline V and J ends were trimmed by 2 bases and 5 bases, with 3 bases remaining between them. This clonotype was obtained from a girl aged 5-17 years with multiple sclerosis. The source material was blood. The V call is TRBV24-1, the J call TRBJ1-5; D is unclear. CDR3 in DNA: TGTGCCACCAGTGATTCCTATCAGCCCCAGCATTTT. This gives the protein CATSDSYQPQHF.